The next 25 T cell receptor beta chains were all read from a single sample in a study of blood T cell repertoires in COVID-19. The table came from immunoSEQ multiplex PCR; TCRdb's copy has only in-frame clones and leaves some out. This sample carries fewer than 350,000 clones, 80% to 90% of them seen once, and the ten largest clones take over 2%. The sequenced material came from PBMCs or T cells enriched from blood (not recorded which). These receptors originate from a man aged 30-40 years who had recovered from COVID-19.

The DNA for the CDR3 is TGTGCCAGCAGCCAAGCAGGTCAGGGGATCACTAATGAAAAACTGTTTTTT. Translating gives CASSQAGQGITNEKLFF. The V call is TRBV3-1 (or the pseudogene TRBV3-2), the J call TRBJ1-4; perhaps TRBD1 as D (6 bases). Germline V gene data show CDR1 as LGHDT and CDR2 as YNNKEL (reference sequence). The CDR3 has 17 amino acids. V dropped 1 base and J dropped 2 bases, with 14 bases sitting between them.

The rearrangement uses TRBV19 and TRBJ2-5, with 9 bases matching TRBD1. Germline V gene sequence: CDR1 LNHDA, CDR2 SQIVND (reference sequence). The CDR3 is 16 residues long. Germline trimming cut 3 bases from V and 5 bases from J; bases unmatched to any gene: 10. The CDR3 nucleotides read TGTGCCAGTAGTATCGGGACAGGGACCCTCCGGGAGACCCAGTACTTC. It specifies CASSIGTGTLRETQYF.

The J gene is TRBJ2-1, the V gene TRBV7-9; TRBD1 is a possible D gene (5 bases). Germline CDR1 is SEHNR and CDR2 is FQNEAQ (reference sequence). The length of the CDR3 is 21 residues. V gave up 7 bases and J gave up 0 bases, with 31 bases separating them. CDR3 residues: CASTPGPILSGAENSYNEQFF. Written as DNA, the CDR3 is TGTGCCAGCACCCCTGGGCCAATTTTGTCTGGGGCGGAAAACTCCTACAATGAGCAGTTCTTC.

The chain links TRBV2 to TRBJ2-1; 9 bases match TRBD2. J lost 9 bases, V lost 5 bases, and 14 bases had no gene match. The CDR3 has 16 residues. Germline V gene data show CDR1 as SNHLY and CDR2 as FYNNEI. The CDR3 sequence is CASSLHQSGGPGEQFF. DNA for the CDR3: TGTGCCAGCAGTCTCCATCAAAGCGGGGGGCCGGGTGAGCAGTTCTTC. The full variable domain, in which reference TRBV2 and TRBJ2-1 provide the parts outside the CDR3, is EPEVTQTPSHQVTQMGQEVILRCVPISNHLYFYWYRQILGQKVEFLVSFYNNEISEKSEIFDDQFSVERPDGSNFTLKIRSTKLEDSAMYFCASSLHQSGGPGEQFFGPGTRLTVL.

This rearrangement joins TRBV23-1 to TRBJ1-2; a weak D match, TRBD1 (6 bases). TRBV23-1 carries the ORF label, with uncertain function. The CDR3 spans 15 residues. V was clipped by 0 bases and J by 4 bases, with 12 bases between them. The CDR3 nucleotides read TGCGCCAGCAGTCAATCGTCAGGGGAGTTCTATGGCTACACCTTC. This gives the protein CASSQSSGEFYGYTF.

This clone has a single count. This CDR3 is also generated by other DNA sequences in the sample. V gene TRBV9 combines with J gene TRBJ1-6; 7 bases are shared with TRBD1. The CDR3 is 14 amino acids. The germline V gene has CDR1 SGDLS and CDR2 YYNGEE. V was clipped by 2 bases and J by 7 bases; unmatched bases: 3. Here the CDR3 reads CASSVETGNSPLHF. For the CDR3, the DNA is TGTGCCAGCAGCGTGGAGACAGGGAATTCACCCCTCCACTTT.

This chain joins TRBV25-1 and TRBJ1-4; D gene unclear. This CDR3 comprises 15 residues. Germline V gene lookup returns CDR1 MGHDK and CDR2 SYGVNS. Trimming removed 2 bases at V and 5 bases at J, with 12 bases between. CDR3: CASSERLGTNEKLFF. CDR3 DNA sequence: TGTGCCAGCAGTGAACGTTTGGGCACGAATGAAAAACTGTTTTTT.

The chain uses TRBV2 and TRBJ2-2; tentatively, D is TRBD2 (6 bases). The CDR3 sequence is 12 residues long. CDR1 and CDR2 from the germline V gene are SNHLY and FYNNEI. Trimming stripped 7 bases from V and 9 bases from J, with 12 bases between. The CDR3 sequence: CASNVGGRELFF. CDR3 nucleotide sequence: TGTGCCAGCAATGTTGGGGGGAGGGAGCTGTTTTTT.

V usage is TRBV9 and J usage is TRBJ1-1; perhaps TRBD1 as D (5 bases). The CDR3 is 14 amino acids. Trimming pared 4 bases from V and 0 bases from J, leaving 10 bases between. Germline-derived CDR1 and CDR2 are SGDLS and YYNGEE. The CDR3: CASSRGVVNTEAFF. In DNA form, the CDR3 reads TGTGCCAGCAGCCGGGGGGTTGTGAACACTGAAGCTTTCTTT.

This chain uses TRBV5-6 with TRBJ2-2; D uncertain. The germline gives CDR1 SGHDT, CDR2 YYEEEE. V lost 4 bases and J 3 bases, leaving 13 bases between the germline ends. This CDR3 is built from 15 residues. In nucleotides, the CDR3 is TGTGCCAGCAGCGGGCCCAATAAGGACACCGGGGAGCTGTTTTTT. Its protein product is CASSGPNKDTGELFF. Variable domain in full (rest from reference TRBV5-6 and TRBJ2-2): DAGVTQSPTHLIKTRGQQVTLRCSPKSGHDTVSWYQQALGQGPQFIFQYYEEEERQRGNFPDRFSGHQFPNYSSELNVNALLLGDSALYLCASSGPNKDTGELFFGEGSRLTVL.

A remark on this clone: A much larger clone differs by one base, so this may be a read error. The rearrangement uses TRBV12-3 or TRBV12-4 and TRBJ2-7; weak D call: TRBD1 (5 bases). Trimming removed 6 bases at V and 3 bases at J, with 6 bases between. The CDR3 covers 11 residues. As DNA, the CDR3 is TGTGCCAGCAGCGACAGCTACGAGCAGTACTTC. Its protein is CASSDSYEQYF.

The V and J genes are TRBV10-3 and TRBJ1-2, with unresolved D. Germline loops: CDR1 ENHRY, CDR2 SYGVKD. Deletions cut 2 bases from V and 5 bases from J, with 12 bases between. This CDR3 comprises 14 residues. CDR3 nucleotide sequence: TGTGCCATCAGTGAGCGGGTGGAGCCGTATGGCTACACCTTC. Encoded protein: CAISERVEPYGYTF.

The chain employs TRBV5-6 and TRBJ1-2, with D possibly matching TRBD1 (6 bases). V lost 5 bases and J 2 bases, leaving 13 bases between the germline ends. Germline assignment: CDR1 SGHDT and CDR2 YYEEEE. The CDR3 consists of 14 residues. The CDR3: CASRFGQGNYGYTF. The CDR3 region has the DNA TGTGCCAGCAGATTTGGGCAGGGGAACTATGGCTACACCTTC.

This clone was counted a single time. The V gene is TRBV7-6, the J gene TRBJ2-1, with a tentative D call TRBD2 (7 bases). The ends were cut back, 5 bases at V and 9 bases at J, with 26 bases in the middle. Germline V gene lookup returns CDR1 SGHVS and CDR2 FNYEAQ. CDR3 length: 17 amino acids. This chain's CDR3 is CASSPDPPGGPSGEQFF. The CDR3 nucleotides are TGTGCCAGCAGCCCAGACCCCCCCGGGGGGCCTTCGGGTGAGCAGTTCTTC. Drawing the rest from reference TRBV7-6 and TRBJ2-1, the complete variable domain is GAGVSQSPRYKVTKRGQDVALRCDPISGHVSLYWYRQALGQGPEFLTYFNYEAQQDKSGLPNDRFSAERPEGSISTLTIQRTEQRDSAMYRCASSPDPPGGPSGEQFFGPGTRLTVL.

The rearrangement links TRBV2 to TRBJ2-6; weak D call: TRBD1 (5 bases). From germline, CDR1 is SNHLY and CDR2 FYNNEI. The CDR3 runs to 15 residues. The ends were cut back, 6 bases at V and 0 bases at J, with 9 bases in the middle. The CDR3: CASRDSFSGANVLTF. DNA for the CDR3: TGTGCCAGCAGAGACAGCTTCTCTGGGGCCAACGTCCTGACTTTC.

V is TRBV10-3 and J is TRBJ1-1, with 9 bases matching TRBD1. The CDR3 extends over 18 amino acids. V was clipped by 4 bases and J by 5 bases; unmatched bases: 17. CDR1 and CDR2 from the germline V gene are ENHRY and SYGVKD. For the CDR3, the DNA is TGTGCCATCAGTGCCTGGGGACAGGGTAACGTTAAAGGGACTGAAGCTTTCTTT. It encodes CAISAWGQGNVKGTEAFF.

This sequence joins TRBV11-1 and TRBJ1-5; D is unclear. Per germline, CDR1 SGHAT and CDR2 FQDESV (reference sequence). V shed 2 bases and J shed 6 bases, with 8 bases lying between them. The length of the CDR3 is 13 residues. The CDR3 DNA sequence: TGTGCCAGCAGCTTATCCGAGGGTCAGCCCCAGCATTTT. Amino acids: CASSLSEGQPQHF.

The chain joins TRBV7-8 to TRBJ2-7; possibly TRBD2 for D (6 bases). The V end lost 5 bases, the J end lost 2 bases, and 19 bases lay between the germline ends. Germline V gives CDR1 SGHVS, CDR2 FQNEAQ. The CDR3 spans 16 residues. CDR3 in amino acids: CASSPREGLRAYEQYF. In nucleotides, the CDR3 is TGTGCCAGCAGCCCGCGGGAAGGGCTACGAGCCTACGAGCAGTACTTC.

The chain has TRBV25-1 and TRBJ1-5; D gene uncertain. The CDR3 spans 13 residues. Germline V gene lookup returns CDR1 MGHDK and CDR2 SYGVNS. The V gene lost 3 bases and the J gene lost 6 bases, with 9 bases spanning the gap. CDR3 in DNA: TGTGCCAGCAGTGACGTGGCGGGTCAGCCCCAGCATTTT. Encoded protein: CASSDVAGQPQHF.

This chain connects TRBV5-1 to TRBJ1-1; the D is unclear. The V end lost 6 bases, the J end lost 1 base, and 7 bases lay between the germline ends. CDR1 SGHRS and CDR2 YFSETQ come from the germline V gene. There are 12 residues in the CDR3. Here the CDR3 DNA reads TGCGCCAGCAAGGAGACGAACACTGAAGCTTTCTTT. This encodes CASKETNTEAFF.

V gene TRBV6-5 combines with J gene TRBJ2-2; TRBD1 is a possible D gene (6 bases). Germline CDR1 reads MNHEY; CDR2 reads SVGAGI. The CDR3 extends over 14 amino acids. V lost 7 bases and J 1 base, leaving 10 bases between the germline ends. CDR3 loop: CASNQGMNTGELFF. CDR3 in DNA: TGTGCCAGCAATCAGGGGATGAACACCGGGGAGCTGTTTTTT.

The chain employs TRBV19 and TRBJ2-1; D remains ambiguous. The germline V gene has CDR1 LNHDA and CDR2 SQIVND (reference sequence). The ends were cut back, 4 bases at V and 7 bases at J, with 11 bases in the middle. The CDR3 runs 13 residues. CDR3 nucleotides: TGTGCCAGTAGTACGATCGCGATGAATGAGCAGTTCTTC. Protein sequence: CASSTIAMNEQFF.

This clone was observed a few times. The CDR3 DNA sequence: TGTGCCAGTAGTATTATGTCAGGGATTAACTATGGCTACACCTTC. Translated: CASSIMSGINYGYTF. The rearrangement joins TRBV19 to TRBJ1-2; D is perhaps TRBD1 (5 bases). This CDR3 spans 15 amino acids. The germline V gene has CDR1 LNHDA and CDR2 SQIVND (reference sequence). The V end was cut by 3 bases, the J end by 1 base, with 12 bases between.

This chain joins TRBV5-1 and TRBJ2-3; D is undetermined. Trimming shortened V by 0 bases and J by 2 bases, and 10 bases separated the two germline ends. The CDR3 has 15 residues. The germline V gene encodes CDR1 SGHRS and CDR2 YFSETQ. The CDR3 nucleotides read TGCGCCAGCAGCTTGGGATCCGGAGTCACAGATACGCAGTATTTT. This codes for CASSLGSGVTDTQYF.

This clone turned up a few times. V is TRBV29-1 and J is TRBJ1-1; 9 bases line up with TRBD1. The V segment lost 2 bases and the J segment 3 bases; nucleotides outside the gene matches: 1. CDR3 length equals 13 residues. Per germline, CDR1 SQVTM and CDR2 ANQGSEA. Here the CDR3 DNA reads TGCAGCGTTGAAAGGACAGGGGACACTGAAGCTTTCTTT. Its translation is CSVERTGDTEAFF.